Listed below are T cell receptor beta chains from one sample, sequenced in a study of T cells in Graves' hyperthyroidism and ophthalmopathy. TCRdb reprocessed the multiplex PCR reads with MiXCR, giving one entry per CDR3 protein. Altogether approximately 320,000 distinct CDR3 sequences are present, approximately 17% being singletons, with the ten largest covering approximately 33%. Sample: blood. The receptors come from a man aged 30-40 years with Graves' hyperthyroidism. CDR3s include the opening cysteine and the closing phenylalanine or tryptophan. D genes are given only for firm matches. For some rows the clone size is stated as once, few or many, or as a class when expanded; others skip it.

TRBJ1-1	TRBV20-1	many	.	CSAREGPREAFF	TGCAGTGCTAGGGAGGGCCCCAGAGAAGCTTTCTTT
TRBJ1-3	TRBV4-2	many	.	CASSRDGGGNTIYF	TGTGCCAGCAGCCGGGACGGCGGGGGAAACACCATATATTTT
TRBJ2-3	TRBV7-2	many	TRBD2	CASSLAGEADTQYF	TGTGCCAGCAGCTTGGCGGGAGAAGCAGATACGCAGTATTTT
TRBJ2-7	TRBV4-1	.	TRBD2	CASSEMGLLKKVDEQYF	TGCGCCAGCAGCGAAATGGGACTACTCAAAAAAGTCGACGAGCAGTACTTC
TRBJ2-7	TRBV7-8	many	.	CASSYRADFFYEQYF	TGTGCCAGCAGCTACCGAGCAGATTTTTTCTACGAGCAGTACTTC
TRBJ2-5	TRBV3-1	many	.	CASSQAVDTQETQYF	TGTGCCAGCAGCCAAGCTGTGGACACACAAGAGACCCAGTACTTC
TRBJ2-3	TRBV20-1	many	.	CSARDRIRTDTQYF	TGCAGTGCTAGAGACAGGATACGCACAGATACGCAGTATTTT
TRBJ1-1	TRBV7-9	many	.	CASGFYFRGGDTEAFF	TGTGCCAGCGGGTTTTACTTTAGAGGAGGCGACACTGAAGCTTTCTTT
TRBJ2-2	TRBV5-4	.	.	CASSFSRANTGELFF	TGTGCCAGCAGCTTTAGCAGAGCGAACACCGGGGAGCTGTTTTTT
TRBJ1-5	TRBV20-1	.	.	CSARAQPYSNQPQHF	TGCAGTGCTAGAGCTCAACCCTATAGCAATCAGCCCCAGCATTTT
TRBJ2-7	TRBV27	.	.	CASTTQRDSPYEQYF	TGTGCCAGCACCACCCAGCGGGACAGCCCCTACGAGCAGTACTTC
TRBJ1-5	TRBV7-8	many	TRBD1	CASSTDRGRQPQHF	TGTGCCAGCAGCACGGACAGGGGGCGTCAGCCCCAGCATTTT
TRBJ2-4	TRBV28	many	TRBD2	CASSLLAGMGDIQYF	TGTGCCAGCAGTTTACTAGCGGGGATGGGGGACATTCAGTACTTC
TRBJ2-7	TRBV20-1	.	TRBD2	CSARDRLAGGPYGQYF	TGCAGTGCTAGAGATAGACTAGCGGGAGGGCCCTACGGGCAGTACTTC
TRBJ2-7	TRBV6-5	.	.	CASSYHGTRGEQYF	TGTGCCAGCAGTTACCACGGGACAAGGGGCGAGCAGTACTTC
TRBJ2-5	TRBV12-5	many	.	CASGLPSVKETQYF	TGTGCTAGTGGTTTGCCCTCCGTAAAAGAGACCCAGTACTTC
TRBJ2-3	TRBV7-9	many	TRBD2	CASAGGRDTQYF	TGTGCCAGCGCGGGGGGGAGAGATACGCAGTATTTT
TRBJ2-3	TRBV29-1	many	.	CSVASADTQYF	TGCAGCGTGGCGTCGGCGGATACGCAGTATTTT
TRBJ2-3	TRBV11-2	many	TRBD2	CASSPGRTSGSTDTQYF	TGTGCCAGCAGCCCAGGGCGGACTAGCGGAAGCACAGATACGCAGTATTTT
TRBJ2-1	TRBV28	.	.	CASSSDTGYNEQFF	TGTGCCAGCAGTTCCGATACAGGGTACAATGAGCAGTTCTTC
TRBJ1-1	TRBV5-5	many	.	CASSIKGLGEAFF	TGTGCCAGCAGTATCAAGGGACTGGGTGAAGCTTTCTTT
TRBJ1-6	TRBV7-3	.	TRBD1	CASSLEGTANSPLHF	TGTGCCAGCAGCTTGGAGGGGACAGCAAATTCACCCCTCCACTTT
TRBJ2-2	TRBV11-2	.	.	CASSSQGFNTGELFF	TGTGCCAGCAGCTCCCAGGGTTTCAACACCGGGGAGCTGTTTTTT
TRBJ2-1	TRBV11-3	.	TRBD1	CASSPWGQSFNGAANNEQFF	TGTGCCAGCAGCCCGTGGGGACAGTCCTTTAACGGGGCCGCGAACAATGAGCAGTTCTTC